The 26 T cell receptor beta chains reported below all come from one sample, sequenced in a study of T cell changes during pregnancy in multiple sclerosis. Profiled with immunoSEQ multiplex PCR; TCRdb holds only in-frame clones, not every one. The sample comprises approximately 79,000 clones, roughly 95% of which are singletons, and around 0.75% rests with the top ten. This sample comprised peripheral blood, obtained in the second trimester of pregnancy. Receptors were obtained from a female donor in good health, enrolled as a control in a pregnancy study.

This clone was seen a single time. This chain uses TRBV7-2 with TRBJ1-3; 7 bases line up with TRBD1. The CDR3 totals 14 residues. Unmatched junction bases numbered 6, after V lost 6 bases and J lost 4 bases. The germline V gene encodes CDR1 SGHTA and CDR2 FQGNSA. CDR3 coding DNA: TGTGCCAGCAGAACAGGGGCGCCCGGAAACACCATATATTTT. The encoded protein is CASRTGAPGNTIYF. The whole variable domain, remainder taken from reference TRBV7-2 and TRBJ1-3, is GAGVSQSPSNKVTEKGKDVELRCDPISGHTALYWYRQSLGQGLEFLIYFQGNSAPDKSGLPSDRFSAERTGGSVSTLTIQRTQQEDSAVYLCASRTGAPGNTIYFGEGSWLTVV.

This clone was recorded only once. The rearrangement joins TRBV9 to TRBJ1-1; perhaps TRBD1 as D (6 bases). This CDR3 contains 12 residues. CDR1 and CDR2 from the germline V gene are SGDLS and YYNGEE. The V end was cut by 3 bases, the J end by 3 bases, with 6 bases between. The CDR3 DNA follows: TGTGCCAGCAGCGGACAGGACACTGAAGCTTTCTTT. Translation gives CASSGQDTEAFF. The full variable domain, with the rest looked up from reference TRBV9 and TRBJ1-1, is DSGVTQTPKHLITATGQRVTLRCSPRSGDLSVYWYQQSLDQGLQFLIQYYNGEERAKGNILERFSAQQFPDLHSELNLSSLELGDSALYFCASSGQDTEAFFGQGTRLTVV.

J is TRBJ1-5 and V is TRBV19; 9 bases fit TRBD1. The CDR3 has 15 residues. Germline V gives CDR1 LNHDA, CDR2 SQIVND (reference sequence). Trimming at V came to 6 bases and at J to 3 bases, leaving 6 bases not matched to a gene. CDR3 protein: CASSPGTGPNQPQHF. CDR3 nucleotides: TGTGCCAGTAGCCCCGGGACAGGGCCCAATCAGCCCCAGCATTTT.

The chain recombines TRBV4-3 with TRBJ2-7; D gene uncertain. V lost 0 bases and J 3 bases, leaving 6 bases between the germline ends. Per germline, CDR1 LGHNA and CDR2 YSLEER. The CDR3 length is 13 residues. CDR3 sequence: CASSQDLSYEQYF. In DNA, the CDR3 is TGCGCCAGCAGCCAAGACCTCAGCTACGAGCAGTACTTC.

The chain combines TRBV5-1 with TRBJ1-2; 8 nucleotides match TRBD1. The CDR3 is 18 amino acids. With 0 bases clipped from V and 2 bases from J, the junction kept 12 bases outside the gene matches. Germline-derived CDR1 and CDR2 are SGHRS and YFSETQ. The CDR3 here is CASSLEVTPGQVNYGYTF. The CDR3 DNA reads as TGCGCCAGCAGCTTGGAGGTAACCCCGGGACAGGTGAACTATGGCTACACCTTC.

The rearrangement joins TRBV5-4 to TRBJ1-1, with 10 bases identical to TRBD1. Germline V gene sequence: CDR1 SGHNT, CDR2 YYREEE (reference sequence). The J segment lost 5 bases and the V segment lost 3 bases, leaving 4 bases of the junction unmatched. CDR3 length: 14 amino acids. Written as DNA, the CDR3 is TGTGCCAGCAGCTATGACAGGGGGCTTACTGAAGCTTTCTTT. Translation: CASSYDRGLTEAFF. The variable domain in full, completed from reference TRBV5-4 and TRBJ1-1, reads ETGVTQSPTHLIKTRGQQVTLRCSSQSGHNTVSWYQQALGQGPQFIFQYYREEENGRGNFPPRFSGLQFPNYSSELNVNALELDDSALYLCASSYDRGLTEAFFGQGTRLTVV.

V usage is TRBV5-1 and J usage is TRBJ2-7, with TRBD1 identical over 7 bases. Losses at the gene ends were 5 bases for V and 3 bases for J; bases not matched to a gene: 11. The CDR3 has 15 residues. The V gene's germline CDR1 is SGHRS and CDR2 YFSETQ. CDR3 amino acids: CASSPTGAILYEQYF. CDR3 DNA: TGCGCCAGCAGTCCTACAGGGGCAATTCTCTACGAGCAGTACTTC.

The chain is built from TRBV5-1 and TRBJ1-1; D remains unclear. Trimming shortened V by 0 bases and J by 5 bases, and 11 bases separated the two germline ends. Germline V gene data show CDR1 as SGHRS and CDR2 as YFSETQ. This CDR3 contains 14 residues. CDR3 nucleotides: TGCGCCAGCAGCTTGGCTGGGAGGAAGACTGAAGCTTTCTTT. Translation gives CASSLAGRKTEAFF. The whole variable domain, filled in from reference TRBV5-1 and TRBJ1-1, reads KAGVTQTPRYLIKTRGQQVTLSCSPISGHRSVSWYQQTPGQGLQFLFEYFSETQRNKGNFPGRFSGRQFSNSRSEMNVSTLELGDSALYLCASSLAGRKTEAFFGQGTRLTVV.

The rearrangement links TRBV13 to TRBJ1-6, with D hard to call. Germline V gives CDR1 PRHDT, CDR2 FYEKMQ (reference sequence). The CDR3 extends over 13 amino acids. Trimming removed 0 bases from V and 7 bases from J, with 4 bases in between. The CDR3 is CASSLGSNSPLHF. The CDR3 DNA follows: TGTGCCAGCAGCTTAGGATCGAATTCACCCCTCCACTTT.

The chain is built from TRBV5-8 and TRBJ1-2, with 7 bases matching TRBD1. The CDR3 contains 15 residues. CDR1 is SGHTS, CDR2 YDEGEE, per germline. The V segment lost 5 bases and the J segment 7 bases; nucleotides outside the gene matches: 14. CDR3 region: CASRRSGGTALGYTF. CDR3 sequence (DNA): TGTGCCAGCAGAAGGTCGGGGGGGACAGCCCTTGGCTACACCTTC.

The chain carries TRBV7-9 and TRBJ2-2; TRBD2 aligns across 7 bases. The CDR3 consists of 16 residues. With 4 bases clipped from V and 4 bases from J, the junction kept 9 bases outside the gene matches. Germline V gene lookup returns CDR1 SEHNR and CDR2 FQNEAQ (reference sequence). This CDR3 reads CASSSPGEGSTGELFF. The CDR3, as DNA: TGTGCCAGCAGCTCGCCTGGGGAGGGAAGCACCGGGGAGCTGTTTTTT.

The chain carries TRBV30 and TRBJ2-2; D gene ambiguous. This CDR3 is built from 14 residues. Germline lookup yields CDR1 GTSNPN and CDR2 SVGIG (reference sequence). V lost 0 bases to trimming and J lost 2 bases, with 7 bases between them. Written as DNA, the CDR3 is TGTGCCTGGAGTGTTGCAGTAAACACCGGGGAGCTGTTTTTT. Its protein is CAWSVAVNTGELFF. Full variable domain (rest looked up from reference TRBV30 and TRBJ2-2): SQTIHQWPATLVQPVGSPLSLECTVEGTSNPNLYWYRQAAGRGLQLLFYSVGIGQISSEVPQNLSASRPQDRQFILSSKKLLLSDSGFYLCAWSVAVNTGELFFGEGSRLTVL.

The rearrangement links TRBV7-8 to TRBJ1-1; no definite D call. The length of the CDR3 is 12 residues. Trimming removed 8 bases from V and 0 bases from J, with 7 bases in between. Germline V gene lookup returns CDR1 SGHVS and CDR2 FQNEAQ. The CDR3 reads CASREMNTEAFF. The CDR3 DNA sequence: TGTGCCAGCCGAGAGATGAACACTGAAGCTTTCTTT. Filled out from reference TRBV7-8 and TRBJ1-1, the complete variable domain reads GAGVSQSPRYKVAKRGQDVALRCDPISGHVSLFWYQQALGQGPEFLTYFQNEAQLDKSGLPSDRFFAERPEGSVSTLKIQRTQQEDSAVYLCASREMNTEAFFGQGTRLTVV.

The chain links TRBV6-6 to TRBJ1-2; TRBD1 agrees at 7 bases. CDR3 length: 15 residues. After removal of 1 base from V and 6 bases from J, the junction contained 8 bases not matched to a gene. Per germline, CDR1 MNHNY and CDR2 SVGAGI (reference sequence). The CDR3 loop is CASSYLGGVGDGYTF. CDR3 DNA sequence: TGTGCCAGCAGTTACTTAGGGGGCGTGGGTGATGGCTACACCTTC.

The CDR3 DNA reads as TGTGCCAGCAGGTATCAGGGGGCGCAAGGCTACACCTTC. This translates into CASRYQGAQGYTF. The V call is TRBV6-5, the J call TRBJ1-2; 8 bases are shared with TRBD1. This CDR3 comprises 13 residues. Trimming removed 6 bases from V and 8 bases from J; junction bases left unmatched: 8. Germline V gene sequence: CDR1 MNHEY, CDR2 SVGAGI.

The gene calls are TRBV2 and TRBJ1-5, with TRBD1 matching 7 bases. The CDR3 totals 14 residues. Germline V CDR1 and CDR2: SNHLY, FYNNEI. The V gene end was trimmed by 8 bases and the J gene end by 4 bases; junction bases not matched to a gene: 8. The CDR3 here is CASHTGQVNQPQHF. In nucleotides, the CDR3 is TGTGCCAGCCACACCGGACAGGTAAATCAGCCCCAGCATTTT.

The chain joins TRBV5-4 to TRBJ1-4, with no clear D. The CDR3 has 13 residues. Germline loops: CDR1 SGHNT, CDR2 YYREEE (reference sequence). The V and J ends lost 4 bases and 8 bases respectively, with 12 bases between them. The CDR3: CASSPGPQEKLFF. For the CDR3, the DNA is TGTGCCAGCAGCCCAGGCCCGCAGGAAAAACTGTTTTTT. The whole variable domain, remainder taken from reference TRBV5-4 and TRBJ1-4, is ETGVTQSPTHLIKTRGQQVTLRCSSQSGHNTVSWYQQALGQGPQFIFQYYREEENGRGNFPPRFSGLQFPNYSSELNVNALELDDSALYLCASSPGPQEKLFFGSGTQLSVL.

The rearrangement links TRBV6-6 to TRBJ1-1, with D unresolved. From germline, CDR1 is MNHNY and CDR2 SVGAGI (reference sequence). The CDR3 is 16 residues long. V lost 1 base and J 0 bases, leaving 12 bases between the germline ends. CDR3 in amino acids: CASSYLFRGLNTEAFF. CDR3 DNA: TGTGCCAGCAGTTACTTATTTCGTGGGCTGAACACTGAAGCTTTCTTT.

Points on this clone: Other nucleotide sequences in the sample specify the same CDR3. This chain joins TRBV4-1 and TRBJ1-1; D is unresolved. Per the germline V gene, CDR1 is MGHRA and CDR2 is YSYEKL. The CDR3 sequence is 13 residues long. The germline V and J ends were trimmed by 1 base and 2 bases, with 5 bases remaining between them. The DNA for the CDR3 is TGCGCCAGCAGCCAAGGCAGTAACACTGAAGCTTTCTTT. This gives the protein CASSQGSNTEAFF.

The chain is built from TRBV5-4 and TRBJ1-1; 11 positions agree with TRBD1. V shed 5 bases and J 6 bases; nucleotides not matched to a gene: 15. This CDR3 is built from 17 residues. Germline V gene sequence: CDR1 SGHNT, CDR2 YYREEE (reference sequence). CDR3 bases: TGTGCCAGCAGGGGGGCCGGGACAGGGGGTGGTCCCCCTGAAGCTTTCTTT. This gives the protein CASRGAGTGGGPPEAFF.

The chain has TRBV30 and TRBJ2-2; TRBD2 is a possible D gene (6 bases). The V gene's germline CDR1 is GTSNPN and CDR2 SVGIG (reference sequence). V was trimmed by 5 bases and J by 5 bases, leaving 18 bases between them. This CDR3 has 15 amino acids. The CDR3 loop is CAWSTDPSGTGELFF. Written as DNA, the CDR3 is TGTGCCTGGTCCACGGACCCAAGCGGGACCGGGGAGCTGTTTTTT.

CDR3 amino acids: CASTQQGASTGELFF. In nucleotides, the CDR3 is TGCGCCAGCACACAACAGGGGGCGAGCACCGGGGAGCTGTTTTTT. The chain has TRBV10-2 and TRBJ2-2, with TRBD1 identical over 9 bases. The CDR3 extends over 15 amino acids. After removal of 7 bases from V and 4 bases from J, the junction contained 7 bases not matched to a gene. The V gene's germline CDR1 is WSHSY and CDR2 SAAADI.

The CDR3 nucleotides are TGTGCCAGCAGCTTAGATGTGGCAGGTGAAGCTTTCTTT. Its translation is CASSLDVAGEAFF. This chain uses TRBV11-3 with TRBJ1-1; D not resolved. The CDR3 extends over 13 amino acids. Germline-derived CDR1 and CDR2 are SGHNT and YENEEA. The V end was cut by 0 bases, the J end by 7 bases, with 9 bases between. The full variable domain, with the rest looked up from reference TRBV11-3 and TRBJ1-1, is EAGVVQSPRYKIIEKKQPVAFWCNPISGHNTLYWYLQNLGQGPELLIRYENEEAVDDSQLPKDRFSAERLKGVDSTLKIQPAELGDSAVYLCASSLDVAGEAFFGQGTRLTVV.

V is TRBV5-6 and J is TRBJ1-1; tentative D call: TRBD1 (5 bases). Trimming cost V 4 bases and J 5 bases, with 24 bases left between them. There are 17 residues in the CDR3. Germline V gives CDR1 SGHDT, CDR2 YYEEEE. The CDR3 protein is CASSGTLSLEVLTEAFF. The CDR3 region has the DNA TGTGCCAGCAGCGGGACTCTCTCATTAGAGGTTTTGACTGAAGCTTTCTTT.

This clone appeared once. CDR3 sequence reads: CASSNRRDTGNTIYF. The CDR3 DNA reads TGTGCCAGCAGTAACCGACGGGACACCGGAAACACCATATATTTT. The chain is built from TRBV7-2 and TRBJ1-3; possibly TRBD1 for D (6 bases). This CDR3 has 15 amino acids. CDR1 is SGHTA, CDR2 FQGNSA, per germline. V was shortened by 6 bases and J by 4 bases, with 16 bases between the two germline ends.

The rearrangement joins TRBV29-1 to TRBJ2-2; 10 positions match TRBD1. J was trimmed by 9 bases and V by 3 bases; bases with no gene match: 7. Germline V gene sequence: CDR1 SQVTM, CDR2 ANQGSEA. This CDR3 spans 14 amino acids. The CDR3 region is CSVDKGTGDRELFF. CDR3 nucleotide sequence: TGCAGCGTTGATAAAGGGACAGGGGATCGGGAGCTGTTTTTT.